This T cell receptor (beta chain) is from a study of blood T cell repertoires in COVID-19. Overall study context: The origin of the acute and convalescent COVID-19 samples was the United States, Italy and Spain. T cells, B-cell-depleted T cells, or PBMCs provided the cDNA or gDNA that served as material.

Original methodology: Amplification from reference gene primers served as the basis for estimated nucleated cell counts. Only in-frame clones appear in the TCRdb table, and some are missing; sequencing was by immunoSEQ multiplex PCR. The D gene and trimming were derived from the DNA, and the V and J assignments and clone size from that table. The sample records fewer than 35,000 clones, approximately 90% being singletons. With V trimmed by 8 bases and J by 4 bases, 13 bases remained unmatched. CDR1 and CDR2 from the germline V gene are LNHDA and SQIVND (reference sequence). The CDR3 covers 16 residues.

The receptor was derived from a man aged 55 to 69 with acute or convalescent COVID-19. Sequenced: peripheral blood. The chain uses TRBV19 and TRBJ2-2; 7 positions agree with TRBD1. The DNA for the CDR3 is TGTGCCAGTTCTCCCCAGACAGGGACGGGCACCGGGGAGCTGTTTTTT. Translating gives CASSPQTGTGTGELFF.